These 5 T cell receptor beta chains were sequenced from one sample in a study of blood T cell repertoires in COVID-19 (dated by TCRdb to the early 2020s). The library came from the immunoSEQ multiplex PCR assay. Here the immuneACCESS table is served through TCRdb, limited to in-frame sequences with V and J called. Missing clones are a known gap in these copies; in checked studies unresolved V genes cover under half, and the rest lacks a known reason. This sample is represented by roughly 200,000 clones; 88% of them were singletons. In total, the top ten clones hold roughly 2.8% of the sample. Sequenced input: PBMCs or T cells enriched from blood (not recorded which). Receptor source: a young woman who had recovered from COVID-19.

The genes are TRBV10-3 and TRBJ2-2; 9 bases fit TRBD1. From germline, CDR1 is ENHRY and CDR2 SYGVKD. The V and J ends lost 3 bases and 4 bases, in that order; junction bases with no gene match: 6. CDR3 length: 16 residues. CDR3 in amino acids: CAISDGTGPSTGELFF. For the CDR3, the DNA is TGTGCCATCAGTGATGGGACAGGGCCCTCCACCGGGGAGCTGTTTTTT.

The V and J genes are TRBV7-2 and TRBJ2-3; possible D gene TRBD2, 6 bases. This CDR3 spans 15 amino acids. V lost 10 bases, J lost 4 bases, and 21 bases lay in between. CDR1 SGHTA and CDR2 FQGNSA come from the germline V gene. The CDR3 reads CATSLAGNPPDTQYF. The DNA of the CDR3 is TGTGCCACCTCACTCGCGGGGAACCCCCCAGATACGCAGTATTTT.

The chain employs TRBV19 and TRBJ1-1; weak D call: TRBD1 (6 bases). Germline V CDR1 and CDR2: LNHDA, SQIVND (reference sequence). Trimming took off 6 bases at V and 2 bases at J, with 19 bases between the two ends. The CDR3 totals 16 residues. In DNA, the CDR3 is TGTGCCAGTAGATCAACCTCCGGGACACTTAACACTGAAGCTTTCTTT. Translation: CASRSTSGTLNTEAFF.

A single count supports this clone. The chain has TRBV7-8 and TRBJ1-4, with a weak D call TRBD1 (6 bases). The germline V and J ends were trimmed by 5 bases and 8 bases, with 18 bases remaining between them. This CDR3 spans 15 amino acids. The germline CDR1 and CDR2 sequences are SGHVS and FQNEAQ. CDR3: CASSRVGIGGEKLFF. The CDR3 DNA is TGTGCCAGCAGCCGGGTCGGGATTGGGGGCGAAAAACTGTTTTTT. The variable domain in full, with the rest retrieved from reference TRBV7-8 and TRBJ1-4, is GAGVSQSPRYKVAKRGQDVALRCDPISGHVSLFWYQQALGQGPEFLTYFQNEAQLDKSGLPSDRFFAERPEGSVSTLKIQRTQQEDSAVYLCASSRVGIGGEKLFFGSGTQLSVL.

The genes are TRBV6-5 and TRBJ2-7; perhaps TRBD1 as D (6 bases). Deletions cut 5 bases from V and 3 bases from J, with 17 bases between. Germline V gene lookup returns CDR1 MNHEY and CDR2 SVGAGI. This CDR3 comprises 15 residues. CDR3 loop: CASSTRMDRSYEQYF. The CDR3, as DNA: TGTGCCAGCAGTACAAGGATGGACAGAAGCTACGAGCAGTACTTC.